This T cell receptor (beta chain) was sequenced in a study of T cell repertoires in cytomegalovirus infection. Study-wide background: Selection of CMV epitopes for the study included recently identified HLA-C-restricted and well-studied HLA-B-restricted ones. Signatures in public TCR beta sequences pointed to both CMV infection and matching HLA type.

CDR3 size: 13 residues. The germline CDR1 and CDR2 sequences are MNHEY and SMNVEV (reference sequence). Trimming took off 4 bases at V and 2 bases at J, with 9 bases between the two ends. As to this clonotype: The antigen remains undetermined.

TCRdb ran MiXCR on the reads and lists one entry per CDR3 protein. The repertoire holds fewer than 1,000,000 distinct CDR3 sequences, with roughly 31% as singletons. The TCR comes from a human donor in good health (CMV status not recorded). Some clones in this sample may be carry-over from other donors' samples. The specimen was cultured CD8+ T cells from PBMCs, collected from culture after CMV antigen stimulation. V is TRBV27 and J is TRBJ2-7; D call uncertain. CDR3 in DNA: TGTGCCAGCAGTTACCTTTCCCCCTACGAGCAGTACTTC. It codes for CASSYLSPYEQYF.